This passage covers 25 T cell receptor beta chains from one sample sequenced in a study of cytomegalovirus exposure and HLA in healthy donors (dated by TCRdb to the late 2010s). The method behind the library was the immunoSEQ multiplex PCR assay. A mixture of 60 forward primers for TCR Vbeta segments and 13 reverse primers for TCR Jbeta segments was used in the multiplex PCR. The immuneACCESS repertoire file appears here via TCRdb, limited to in-frame rearrangements. These files lack a portion of the clones; in checked studies, under half of the deficit traces to unresolved V genes, and the cause of the others is not known. The table for this sample lists some 180,000 clones; roughly 85% of them were counted only once. The top ten clonotypes cover 1.5% to 2% of the sample. Sequenced input: PBMCs. The receptors derive from a young woman in good health and CMV-seronegative.

The chain is built from TRBV29-1 and TRBJ2-1, with 7 bases aligning to TRBD2. This CDR3 comprises 13 residues. Trimming removed 5 bases from V and 3 bases from J; junction bases left unmatched: 4. The germline CDR1 and CDR2 sequences are SQVTM and ANQGSEA. The CDR3 reads CSVKSSGYNEQFF. DNA of the CDR3: TGCAGCGTTAAATCTAGCGGCTACAATGAGCAGTTCTTC.

The V gene is TRBV6-1, the J gene TRBJ2-7; D is perhaps TRBD2 (5 bases). Germline V gene data show CDR1 as MNHNS and CDR2 as SASEGT. This CDR3 has 14 residues. V shed 6 bases and J shed 0 bases, with 12 bases lying between them. The CDR3 protein is CASRGRRDSYEQYV. In nucleotides, the CDR3 is TGTGCCAGCAGAGGTCGCCGGGACTCCTACGAGCAGTACGTC.

Of note for this clone: At one end the junction does not follow the germline gene, possibly because of a read error. This chain links TRBV6-1 with TRBJ2-1; 8 positions agree with TRBD1. Per germline, CDR1 MNHNS and CDR2 SASEGT. This CDR3 spans 13 amino acids. CDR3 residues: CASQDRELVGSIF. CDR3 nucleotide sequence: TGTGCCAGCCAGGACAGGGAATTGGTAGGGTCGATCTTC.

This clone came up a few times. CDR3 sequence (DNA): TGCGCCAGCAGCTATAACCCCGGGACAGAAAATGAAAAACTGTTTTTT. It codes for CASSYNPGTENEKLFF. The rearrangement links TRBV5-1 to TRBJ1-4; TRBD1 agrees at 7 bases. Trimming cost V 3 bases and J 5 bases; bases outside gene matches: 10. Germline CDR1 reads SGHRS; CDR2 reads YFSETQ. The CDR3 has 16 residues. Full variable domain (rest looked up from reference TRBV5-1 and TRBJ1-4): KAGVTQTPRYLIKTRGQQVTLSCSPISGHRSVSWYQQTPGQGLQFLFEYFSETQRNKGNFPGRFSGRQFSNSRSEMNVSTLELGDSALYLCASSYNPGTENEKLFFGSGTQLSVL.

The chain combines TRBV18 with TRBJ1-2; a weak D match, TRBD1 (5 bases). With 2 bases removed from V and 5 bases from J, the gap between germline ends came to 15 bases. CDR3 size: 15 residues. The germline CDR1 and CDR2 sequences are KGHSH and LQKENI. The CDR3 loop is CASSPRQGNLYGYTF. The DNA of the CDR3 is TGTGCCAGCTCACCAAGGCAGGGCAACCTGTATGGCTACACCTTC.

The CDR3 region has the DNA TGTGCCAGCAGCTTAGAATTAGGGGGAATCTCCTACGAGCAGTACGTC. It codes for CASSLELGGISYEQYV. This chain connects TRBV7-9 to TRBJ2-7, with D perhaps TRBD1 (6 bases). Germline loops: CDR1 SEHNR, CDR2 FQNEAQ (reference sequence). This CDR3 region has 16 residues. The ends were cut back, 1 base at V and 0 bases at J, with 13 bases in the middle.

The count of this clone is one. The chain uses TRBV19 and TRBJ1-1; tentatively, D is TRBD1 (6 bases). V lost 7 bases and J 0 bases, leaving 15 bases between the germline ends. This CDR3 comprises 15 residues. The V gene's germline CDR1 is LNHDA and CDR2 SQIVND (reference sequence). DNA for the CDR3: TGTGCCAGTAACCACAGGGATACTATGAACACTGAAGCTTTCTTT. This codes for CASNHRDTMNTEAFF.

The rearrangement joins TRBV6-1 to TRBJ2-3; D call uncertain. CDR1 is MNHNS, CDR2 SASEGT, per germline. V lost 2 bases and J 1 base, leaving 16 bases between the germline ends. CDR3 size: 17 residues. The CDR3 DNA is TGTGCCAGCAGTGAATTGATTAGTAGCTTTGGCACAGATACGCAGTATTTT. It encodes CASSELISSFGTDTQYF.

This rearrangement joins TRBV28 to TRBJ2-3, with a tentative D call TRBD2 (5 bases). V lost 4 bases and J lost 0, with 8 bases in between. Germline values: CDR1 MDHEN, CDR2 SYDVKM. There are 14 residues in the CDR3. The CDR3 loop reads CASSSAVSTDTQYF. CDR3 nucleotides: TGTGCCAGCAGTTCAGCGGTTAGCACAGATACGCAGTATTTT.

The chain carries TRBV7-2 and TRBJ2-3; 8 bases line up with TRBD2. The CDR3 length is 17 residues. V shed 5 bases and J 6 bases; nucleotides not matched to a gene: 16. Germline-derived CDR1 and CDR2 are SGHTA and FQGNSA. CDR3 protein: CASSIRTVTSGSDTQYF. In DNA, the CDR3 is TGTGCCAGCAGCATACGGACTGTCACTAGCGGTTCGGATACGCAGTATTTT.

DNA for the CDR3: TGTGCCAGCAGCCGAGGAAACGATCGAGCTTCACCCCTCCACTTT. Translated: CASSRGNDRASPLHF. The genes are TRBV11-3 and TRBJ1-6, with D unresolved. Deletions cut 5 bases from V and 9 bases from J, with 17 bases between. The germline CDR1 and CDR2 sequences are SGHNT and YENEEA. The length of the CDR3 is 15 residues.

The chain employs TRBV11-2 and TRBJ2-1; no clear D. Trimming removed 4 bases at V and 7 bases at J, with 11 bases between. Germline CDR1 reads SGHAT; CDR2 reads FQNNGV. The CDR3 length is 13 residues. CDR3 sequence: CASSSISKNEQFF. CDR3 sequence (DNA): TGTGCCAGCAGCTCGATAAGCAAAAATGAGCAGTTCTTC. Looking up the rest from reference TRBV11-2 and TRBJ2-1 gives the full variable domain: EAGVAQSPRYKIIEKRQSVAFWCNPISGHATLYWYQQILGQGPKLLIQFQNNGVVDDSQLPKDRFSAERLKGVDSTLKIQPAKLEDSAVYLCASSSISKNEQFFGPGTRLTVL.

A single count supports this clone. J is TRBJ2-7 and V is TRBV7-9, with TRBD1 identical over 9 bases. CDR1 SEHNR and CDR2 FQNEAQ come from the germline V gene (reference sequence). Unmatched junction bases numbered 3, after V lost 4 bases and J lost 2 bases. The CDR3 is 14 amino acids. The CDR3 here is CASSSRDRAYEQYF. CDR3 DNA sequence: TGTGCCAGCAGCTCCCGGGACAGGGCCTACGAGCAGTACTTC. Based on the CDR3 plus reference TRBV7-9 and TRBJ2-7, the full variable domain is DTGVSQNPRHKITKRGQNVTFRCDPISEHNRLYWYRQTLGQGPEFLTYFQNEAQLEKSRLLSDRFSAERPKGSFSTLEIQRTEQGDSAMYLCASSSRDRAYEQYFGPGTRLTVT.

This chain links TRBV11-2 with TRBJ2-3, with TRBD1 matching 8 bases. Germline V gene data show CDR1 as SGHAT and CDR2 as FQNNGV. Trimming at V came to 1 base and at J to 6 bases, leaving 12 bases not matched to a gene. The CDR3 runs 17 residues. The CDR3 loop reads CASSLAAFDRGRDTQYF. CDR3 DNA: TGTGCCAGCAGCTTAGCGGCGTTTGACAGGGGCAGGGATACGCAGTATTTT.

The chain has TRBV5-1 and TRBJ1-1; D possibly corresponds to TRBD1 (5 bases). The germline V gene encodes CDR1 SGHRS and CDR2 YFSETQ. The CDR3 is made up of 14 amino acids. V was pared by 0 bases and J by 4 bases, with 10 bases between. The CDR3 sequence: CASSLEGRGTEAFF. CDR3 sequence (DNA): TGCGCCAGCAGCTTGGAGGGTAGGGGCACTGAAGCTTTCTTT.

The chain is built from TRBV29-1 and TRBJ2-1; D ambiguous. CDR1 SQVTM and CDR2 ANQGSEA come from the germline V gene. Deletions cut 7 bases from V and 4 bases from J, with 5 bases between. CDR3 length: 10 residues. CDR3 region: CSALYNEQFF. The DNA of the CDR3 is TGCAGCGCACTATACAATGAGCAGTTCTTC.

This clone was recorded a few times. CDR3 protein: CASSAGQGPYEQYF. CDR3 DNA sequence: TGCGCCAGCAGTGCGGGACAGGGCCCCTACGAGCAGTACTTC. V usage is TRBV5-1 and J usage is TRBJ2-7, with TRBD1 matching 9 bases. The CDR3 is 14 residues long. The ends lost 5 bases at V and 2 bases at J; junction bases unmatched: 5. CDR1 and CDR2 (germline): SGHRS, YFSETQ.

In its sample, this clone was seen a few times. The chain joins TRBV27 to TRBJ1-1; the D gene is possibly TRBD1 (5 bases). The germline V and J ends were trimmed by 5 bases and 0 bases, with 13 bases remaining between them. The CDR3 contains 15 residues. In germline, CDR1 is MNHEY, CDR2 SMNVEV (reference sequence). CDR3 sequence reads: CASSSGGTLNTEAFF. CDR3 nucleotide sequence: TGTGCCAGCAGTAGCGGGGGGACCCTGAACACTGAAGCTTTCTTT.

The chain carries TRBV4-1 and TRBJ2-3; 8 bases match TRBD1. With 6 bases clipped from V and 4 bases from J, the junction kept 9 bases outside the gene matches. Germline V gene data show CDR1 as MGHRA and CDR2 as YSYEKL. The CDR3 consists of 15 residues. The CDR3 bases are TGCGCCAGCAGACACTCCGGGACAGGCTCAGATACGCAGTATTTT. Its protein is CASRHSGTGSDTQYF.

This chain connects TRBV7-8 to TRBJ1-2; possible D gene TRBD1, 5 bases. Trimming stripped 5 bases from V and 4 bases from J, with 17 bases between. Germline V gene sequence: CDR1 SGHVS, CDR2 FQNEAQ. This CDR3 comprises 15 residues. DNA of the CDR3: TGTGCCAGCAGCCCTCCGGGACTCAAGGCCTATGGCTACACCTTC. Translated, it gives CASSPPGLKAYGYTF.

The chain couples TRBV7-8 to TRBJ2-7, with D possibly matching TRBD1 (6 bases). The CDR3 length is 14 residues. Trimming removed 4 bases at V and 1 base at J, with 11 bases between. CDR1 and CDR2 (germline): SGHVS, FQNEAQ. CDR3 DNA: TGTGCCAGCAGCTCCGCGGACAGTTCCTACGAGCAGTACTTC. Translated: CASSSADSSYEQYF.

The chain joins TRBV4-2 to TRBJ2-2, with 11 bases fitting TRBD2. The CDR3 has 19 amino acids. CDR1 LGHNA and CDR2 YNFKEQ come from the germline V gene. V dropped 0 bases and J dropped 9; count of bases not matched to a gene: 15. The CDR3 region is CASSQDVIAGGLVQWELFF. CDR3 coding DNA: TGTGCCAGCAGCCAAGATGTAATAGCGGGAGGGTTGGTCCAGTGGGAGCTGTTTTTT.

The chain combines TRBV6-1 with TRBJ2-3; 13 nucleotides align to TRBD2. There are 15 residues in the CDR3. The germline V gene encodes CDR1 MNHNS and CDR2 SASEGT. V was pared by 4 bases and J by 4 bases, with 2 bases of the junction left unmatched. DNA of the CDR3: TGTGCCAGCAGTGGGACTAGCGGGAGTTCAGATACGCAGTATTTT. Translated: CASSGTSGSSDTQYF.

In its sample, this clone was seen a few times. The chain recombines TRBV4-3 with TRBJ2-7, with 7 bases identical to TRBD2. This CDR3 comprises 18 residues. Germline-derived CDR1 and CDR2 are LGHNA and YSLEER. V lost 4 bases to trimming and J lost 0 bases; unmatched junction nucleotides: 15. The CDR3 DNA sequence: TGCGCCAGCAGCCGCAAGATCCCCCGCGGACTAGACTCCTACGAGCAGTACTTC. Residues: CASSRKIPRGLDSYEQYF.

This chain links TRBV18 with TRBJ2-3; 7 bases match TRBD2. This CDR3 comprises 16 residues. The V gene end was trimmed by 0 bases and the J gene end by 6 bases; junction bases not matched to a gene: 9. Per germline, CDR1 KGHSH and CDR2 LQKENI. As DNA, the CDR3 is TGTGCCAGCTCACCACCGGGTTGGCGGGAGACGGATACGCAGTATTTT. Translating it yields CASSPPGWRETDTQYF.